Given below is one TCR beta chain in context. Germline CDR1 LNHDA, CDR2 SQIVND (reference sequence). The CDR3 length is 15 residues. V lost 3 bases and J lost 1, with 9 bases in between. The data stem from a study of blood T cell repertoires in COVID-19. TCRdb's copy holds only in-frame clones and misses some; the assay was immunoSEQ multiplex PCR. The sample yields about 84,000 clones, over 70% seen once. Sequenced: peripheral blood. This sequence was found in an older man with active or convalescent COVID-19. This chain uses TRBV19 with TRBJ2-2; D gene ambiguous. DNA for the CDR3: TGTGCCAGTAGTATGAACCAACAGAACACCGGGGAGCTGTTTTTT. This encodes CASSMNQQNTGELFF. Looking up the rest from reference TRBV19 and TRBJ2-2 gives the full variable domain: DGGITQSPKYLFRKEGQNVTLSCEQNLNHDAMYWYRQDPGQGLRLIYYSQIVNDFQKGDIAEGYSVSREKKESFPLTVTSAQKNPTAFYLCASSMNQQNTGELFFGEGSRLTVL.